One and the same sample provided the 15 T cell receptor beta chains below, sequenced in a study of post-analysis software for immune sequencing data. Study results and caveats: Compared with controls, patients had more of roughly five TRBV segments, including TRBV5-6, TRBV5-1 and TRBV20-1.

The antigens for these receptors are not known. The TCR beta cDNA libraries contained unique molecular identifiers. MiXCR, run by TCRdb on the PCR reads, gives a single entry per CDR3 protein. Of hundreds of thousands of distinct CDR3 sequences listed, around 33% are singletons. The sequencing input was blood. The receptors shown here come from a girl between 5 and 17 years old with multiple sclerosis.

This sequence joins TRBV15 and TRBJ2-3; D may be TRBD1 (5 bases). There are 15 residues in the CDR3. Germline loops: CDR1 LNHNV, CDR2 YYDKDF (reference sequence). Trimming left V 0 bases short and J 2 bases short, with 9 bases between. Here the CDR3 DNA reads TGTGCCACCAGCAGAGAGGGGCAACCCACAGATACGCAGTATTTT. This gives the protein CATSREGQPTDTQYF.

This chain uses TRBV28 with TRBJ2-7; 10 bases are shared with TRBD2. The ends lost 5 bases at V and 4 bases at J; junction bases unmatched: 8. This CDR3 has 15 amino acids. Germline assignment: CDR1 MDHEN and CDR2 SYDVKM. The CDR3 nucleotides are TGTGCCAGCAGTCCCAGGACTAGCGGCTATTACGAGCAGTACTTC. Translating gives CASSPRTSGYYEQYF.

This clonotype was counted only a few times. This chain connects TRBV5-1 to TRBJ2-6, with 7 nucleotides matching TRBD2. Germline loops: CDR1 SGHRS, CDR2 YFSETQ. The CDR3 sequence is 19 residues long. With V trimmed by 0 bases and J by 0 bases, 9 bases remained unmatched. CDR3 in amino acids: CASSLAGGTADSGANVLTF. CDR3 nucleotide sequence: TGCGCCAGCAGCTTGGCGGGAGGTACCGCCGACTCTGGGGCCAACGTCCTGACTTTC.

This clonotype was found once. A much larger clone sits a single nucleotide away, making a read error possible. The chain couples TRBV7-9 to TRBJ1-2; D gene unclear. With 1 base removed from V and 1 base from J, the gap between germline ends came to 7 bases. CDR3 length equals 14 residues. From germline, CDR1 is SEHNR and CDR2 FQNEAQ (reference sequence). The DNA of the CDR3 is TGTGCCAGCAGCTTAGTGGAGGATAACTATGGCTACACCTTC. The encoded protein is CASSLVEDNYGYTF.

In the case of this clonotype: This may arise from a read error, as a much more abundant clone is one base away. The rearrangement uses TRBV11-2 and TRBJ2-1; D not resolved. With the DNA end fitting TRBJ2-7 better, the J assignment may be wrong. This CDR3 has 13 residues. Germline CDR1 and CDR2: SGHAT and FQNNGV. For the CDR3, the DNA is TGTGCCAGCAGCTTATCAAACTACAATGAGCAGTACTTC. This gives the protein CASSLSNYNEQYF.

The gene calls are TRBV20-1 and TRBJ1-6; D gene unclear. The V gene lost 3 bases and the J gene lost 8 bases, with 17 bases spanning the gap. The CDR3 is made up of 15 amino acids. The germline gives CDR1 DFQATT, CDR2 SNEGSKA (reference sequence). This CDR3 reads CSAREPGQSHSPLHF. The DNA of the CDR3 is TGCAGTGCTAGGGAGCCGGGCCAGTCCCATTCACCCCTCCACTTT.

The V gene is TRBV27, the J gene TRBJ2-1, with 8 bases matching TRBD2. This CDR3 is built from 14 residues. Trimming cost V 5 bases and J 4 bases; bases outside gene matches: 4. CDR1 is MNHEY, CDR2 SMNVEV, per germline (reference sequence). In nucleotides, the CDR3 is TGTGCCAGCAGTCCGGGACTAGAGTACAATGAGCAGTTCTTC. It is translated as CASSPGLEYNEQFF.

V usage is TRBV12-3 or TRBV12-4 and J usage is TRBJ2-7; TRBD1 is a possible D gene (6 bases). The ends were cut back, 5 bases at V and 3 bases at J, with 17 bases in the middle. The CDR3 has 15 amino acids. The CDR3 here is CASSRLTGPHYEQYF. The CDR3 coding sequence is TGTGCCAGCAGTCGCCTGACAGGTCCCCACTACGAGCAGTACTTC.

The CDR3 is CASSTSGGLREQYF. For the CDR3, the DNA is TGTGCCAGCAGTACTAGCGGGGGCCTGAGGGAGCAGTACTTC. The chain employs TRBV28 and TRBJ2-7; 11 bases are shared with TRBD2. V gave up 5 bases and J gave up 7 bases; unmatched junction bases: 7. From germline, CDR1 is MDHEN and CDR2 SYDVKM. This CDR3 has 14 amino acids.

The chain employs TRBV3-1 and TRBJ1-1, with D maybe TRBD1 (5 bases). V was clipped by 1 base and J by 5 bases, with 11 bases between them. CDR1 LGHDT and CDR2 YNNKEL come from the germline V gene (reference sequence). This CDR3 is built from 14 residues. The CDR3 spells CASSQAAGATEAFF. The CDR3 DNA is TGTGCCAGCAGCCAAGCTGCCGGGGCGACTGAAGCTTTCTTT.

J is TRBJ2-7 and V is TRBV7-2; D is unresolved. The V gene's germline CDR1 is SGHTA and CDR2 FQGNSA. The CDR3 totals 14 residues. V dropped 2 bases and J dropped 3 bases, with 11 bases sitting between them. The CDR3 DNA reads as TGTGCCAGCAGCTTATCAGGCCGGAACTACGAGCAGTACTTC. Encoded protein: CASSLSGRNYEQYF. Together with reference TRBV7-2 and TRBJ2-7, the CDR3 gives the full variable domain: GAGVSQSPSNKVTEKGKDVELRCDPISGHTALYWYRQSLGQGLEFLIYFQGNSAPDKSGLPSDRFSAERTGGSVSTLTIQRTQQEDSAVYLCASSLSGRNYEQYFGPGTRLTVT.

The chain couples TRBV7-8 to TRBJ1-6; TRBD1 matches at 8 bases. V shed 4 bases and J 7 bases; nucleotides not matched to a gene: 6. The CDR3 length is 15 residues. Germline values: CDR1 SGHVS, CDR2 FQNEAQ. The CDR3 loop reads CASSWGQANNSPLHF. In DNA, the CDR3 is TGTGCCAGCAGCTGGGGACAGGCGAACAATTCACCCCTCCACTTT.

The chain has TRBV3-1 and TRBJ2-7; 13 nucleotides align to TRBD2. The J segment lost 2 bases and the V segment lost 4 bases, leaving 5 bases of the junction unmatched. CDR1 and CDR2 (germline): LGHDT, YNNKEL (reference sequence). There are 16 residues in the CDR3. This CDR3 is CASSLGLAGLTYEQYF. The DNA for the CDR3 is TGTGCCAGCAGCCTGGGACTAGCGGGACTCACCTACGAGCAGTACTTC.

This chain links TRBV5-4 with TRBJ2-1; no firm D call. The CDR3 is made up of 15 amino acids. Germline V gene data show CDR1 as SGHNT and CDR2 as YYREEE (reference sequence). Trimming pared 0 bases from V and 6 bases from J, leaving 13 bases between. The CDR3 DNA reads TGTGCCAGCAGCTTGGAGGTGACACGGGTCAATGAGCAGTTCTTC. The encoded protein is CASSLEVTRVNEQFF.

The rearrangement joins TRBV5-1 to TRBJ2-7; D remains ambiguous. This CDR3 is 14 amino acids long. V lost 1 base and J lost 0, with 8 bases in between. The germline V gene encodes CDR1 SGHRS and CDR2 YFSETQ. CDR3 bases: TGCGCCAGCAGCTTGTTGACGGGCTCCTACGAGCAGTACTTC. Translated, it gives CASSLLTGSYEQYF.